Listed below are T cell receptor beta chains from one sample, sequenced in a study of blood T cells in healthy people across ages. TCRdb ran MiXCR on the 5' RACE reads and lists one entry per CDR3 protein. The data contain 1.5 million to 2 million distinct CDR3 sequences, about two fifths of them singletons. What was sequenced was blood. These receptors originate from a human donor in good health. CDR3s include the opening cysteine and the closing phenylalanine or tryptophan. D genes are given only for firm matches. Rows give clone size only sometimes, using once, few, many, or a class for an expanded clone.

v_gene,abundance,j_gene,d_gene,CDR3aa,CDR3nt
TRBV7-3,-,TRBJ2-4,-,CASSLIASNIQYF,TGTGCCAGCAGCTTAATTGCCTCAAACATTCAGTACTTC
TRBV10-3,-,TRBJ1-6,-,CAIKSRDDNSPLHF,TGTGCCATCAAGTCCCGGGACGATAATTCACCCCTCCACTTT
TRBV5-5,many,TRBJ1-2,-,CASSLVPKSTVMNYGYTF,TGTGCCAGCAGCTTGGTTCCAAAATCGACAGTCATGAACTATGGCTACACCTTC
TRBV27,few,TRBJ2-1,-,CASSLSSGYSSYNEQFF,TGTGCCAGCAGTTTATCTTCCGGTTATAGCTCCTACAATGAGCAGTTCTTC
TRBV4-3,few,TRBJ1-6,-,CASSLNANSPLHF,TGCGCCAGCAGCCTGAACGCCAATTCACCCCTCCACTTT
TRBV29-1,few,TRBJ2-1,TRBD2,CSVEERGEAVRGDEQFF,TGCAGCGTTGAAGAGCGGGGGGAGGCAGTTAGGGGCGATGAGCAGTTCTTC
TRBV20-1,once,TRBJ1-5,TRBD1,CSAPLDRAPTYSNQPQHF,TGCAGTGCCCCCCTGGACAGGGCGCCCACCTATAGCAATCAGCCCCAGCATTTT
TRBV10-3,few,TRBJ1-2,-,CAISDQGRDYGYTF,TGTGCCATCAGTGATCAGGGCCGGGACTATGGCTACACCTTC
TRBV20-1,-,TRBJ2-1,TRBD2,CSASDFRTSSYNEQFF,TGCAGTGCTTCGGACTTTAGGACTAGCTCCTACAATGAGCAGTTCTTC
TRBV5-1,-,TRBJ2-1,TRBD2,CASSLAPRGSGGQFF,TGCGCCAGCAGCTTGGCCCCCCGGGGAAGCGGGGGCCAGTTCTTC
TRBV7-8,few,TRBJ2-3,-,CASMGGLNTDTQYF,TGTGCCAGCATGGGAGGACTGAACACAGATACGCAGTATTTT
TRBV3-1,-,TRBJ2-7,TRBD1,CASSLEQDRDSESYEQYF,TGTGCCAGCAGCCTAGAACAGGACCGGGACAGCGAATCCTACGAGCAGTACTTC
TRBV24-1,-,TRBJ1-2,-,CATSDTGSSGYTF,TGTGCCACCAGTGACACCGGTTCATCGGGCTACACCTTC
TRBV24-1,-,TRBJ1-1,-,CATAQDTEAFF,TGTGCCACTGCCCAGGACACTGAAGCTTTCTTT
TRBV6-5,-,TRBJ2-3,TRBD2,CASSGGTSATDTQYF,TGTGCCAGCAGCGGGGGGACTAGCGCCACAGATACGCAGTATTTT
TRBV20-1,-,TRBJ1-2,-,CSASRGQGSYGYTF,TGCAGTGCTAGTAGGGGTCAGGGAAGCTATGGCTACACCTTC
TRBV3-1,-,TRBJ2-5,TRBD2,CASSPGPGLAGFFWETQYF,TGTGCCAGCAGCCCGGGCCCGGGACTAGCGGGATTCTTTTGGGAGACCCAGTACTTC
TRBV3-1,few,TRBJ2-3,TRBD2,CASSQDRRGGTDTQYF,TGTGCCAGCAGCCAAGATCGGCGGGGGGGCACAGATACGCAGTATTTT
TRBV12-3/TRBV12-4,few,TRBJ1-5,TRBD1,CASRDRGVQPQHF,TGTGCCAGTCGGGACAGGGGAGTCCAGCCCCAGCATTTT
TRBV2,few,TRBJ2-7,-,CASSPYFGGSYEQYF,TGTGCCAGCAGTCCCTATTTCGGGGGCTCCTACGAGCAGTACTTC
TRBV7-3,-,TRBJ1-4,-,CASSADGPTSEKLFF,TGTGCCAGCAGCGCGGACGGACCTACTAGTGAAAAACTGTTTTTT
TRBV11-1,-,TRBJ2-1,TRBD2,CASSLAGWKGLAGAVTHNEQFF,TGTGCCAGCAGCTTAGCGGGATGGAAGGGCCTAGCGGGGGCTGTAACACACAATGAGCAGTTCTTC
TRBV20-1,few,TRBJ2-3,TRBD2,CSAWGLAGGFDTQYF,TGCAGTGCTTGGGGACTAGCGGGGGGGTTTGATACGCAGTATTTT
TRBV7-9,-,TRBJ2-1,TRBD2,CASSPPTSGGAVDEQFF,TGTGCCAGCAGCCCCCCGACTAGCGGGGGGGCCGTCGATGAGCAGTTCTTC
TRBV20-1,-,TRBJ2-7,TRBD1,CSAATGGNNEQYF,TGCAGTGCCGCGACAGGGGGCAATAACGAGCAGTACTTC
TRBV27,few,TRBJ2-7,TRBD2,CASSFAGGAPYEQYF,TGTGCCAGCAGTTTTGCCGGGGGGGCCCCCTACGAGCAGTACTTC
TRBV4-3,-,TRBJ2-3,TRBD2,CASSQDYGGGLAGVGTDTQYF,TGCGCCAGCAGCCAAGATTATGGAGGGGGACTAGCGGGGGTGGGCACAGATACGCAGTATTTT
TRBV21-1,few,TRBJ2-7,-,CASSKSGNLGTAPYEQYF,TGTGCCAGCAGCAAATCGGGGAATTTGGGGACAGCCCCCTACGAGCAGTACTTC
TRBV5-1,-,TRBJ2-3,-,CASSLEVLALSSTDTQYF,TGCGCCAGCAGCTTGGAGGTCCTGGCCCTTTCTAGCACAGATACGCAGTATTTT
TRBV4-3,once,TRBJ2-1,-,CASSLWGGPETQFF,TGCGCCAGCAGCCTCTGGGGGGGCCCAGAGACCCAGTTCTTC
TRBV20-1,-,TRBJ2-1,-,CSARDTGGPENEQFF,TGCAGTGCTAGAGATACTGGGGGACCTGAAAATGAGCAGTTCTTC
TRBV7-2,-,TRBJ2-1,-,CASSPRPKGIDNEQFF,TGTGCCAGCAGCCCCCGCCCAAAGGGGATCGACAATGAGCAGTTCTTC
TRBV5-5,-,TRBJ2-5,TRBD2,CASSLVPERDGGETQYF,TGTGCCAGCAGCTTAGTACCCGAGCGGGATGGGGGAGAGACCCAGTACTTC
TRBV10-3,-,TRBJ2-3,-,CAIRGLEDTQYF,TGTGCCATCAGGGGGTTGGAAGATACGCAGTATTTT
TRBV3-1,few,TRBJ1-2,-,CASQTSGMPYGYTF,TGTGCCAGCCAAACCTCAGGGATGCCTTATGGCTACACCTTC
TRBV7-2,few,TRBJ2-7,TRBD2,CASSPRLAAPSYEQYF,TGTGCCAGCAGCCCTAGACTAGCGGCACCTTCCTACGAGCAGTACTTC
TRBV20-1,few,TRBJ2-5,TRBD2,CSAAGVPPLETQYF,TGCAGTGCCGCGGGGGTGCCCCCGTTGGAGACCCAGTACTTC